Below, 14 T cell receptor beta chains from the same sample are listed, as sequenced in a study of CD8 T cells in Susac syndrome. RNA in amounts of roughly 0.5 to 1 ug was reverse transcribed with random hexamers. MiXCR was run by TCRdb on the immunoSEQ multiplex PCR reads, yielding one entry per CDR3 protein. The table shows tens of thousands of distinct CDR3 sequences, with 93% occurring only once. Sequencing was performed on CD8+ T cells from PBMCs. These receptors were taken from a human donor in good health.

This chain links TRBV19 with TRBJ2-1; 7 bases match TRBD2. The CDR3 extends over 14 amino acids. Losses at the gene ends were 5 bases for V and 4 bases for J; bases not matched to a gene: 5. Germline V gene lookup returns CDR1 LNHDA and CDR2 SQIVND (reference sequence). In nucleotides, the CDR3 is TGTGCCAGTAGTCCGTGGGGGGGGTACAATGAGCAGTTCTTC. It specifies CASSPWGGYNEQFF.

The V and J genes are TRBV5-6 and TRBJ2-1, with D hard to call. This CDR3 comprises 12 residues. V was cut by 0 bases and J by 7 bases, with 5 bases left in between. Germline CDR1 is SGHDT and CDR2 is YYEEEE. In nucleotides, the CDR3 is TGTGCCAGCAGCTTGGATGGGAATGAGCAGTTCTTC. It is translated as CASSLDGNEQFF.

The rearrangement joins TRBV10-3 to TRBJ2-4; no clear D gene. Germline V gene sequence: CDR1 ENHRY, CDR2 SYGVKD. Between the trimmed V and J ends, which lost 6 bases and 1 base, there was a span of 13 bases. The CDR3 is 15 amino acids. The CDR3 nucleotides read TGTGCCATCAGAGACACCCAGACGGCCAAAAACATTCAGTACTTC. It is translated as CAIRDTQTAKNIQYF.

This clonotype was found once. The chain combines TRBV7-9 with TRBJ2-3; D remains unclear. Per germline, CDR1 SEHNR and CDR2 FQNEAQ (reference sequence). V was cut by 3 bases and J by 1 base, with 14 bases left in between. The CDR3 covers 16 residues. CDR3: CASSFTKDYGTDTQYF. The CDR3 DNA sequence: TGTGCCAGCAGCTTTACGAAGGATTACGGCACAGATACGCAGTATTTT.

The V and J genes are TRBV13 and TRBJ2-5; D possibly matches TRBD1 or TRBD2 (5 bases each). There are 20 residues in the CDR3. CDR1 and CDR2 from the germline V gene are PRHDT and FYEKMQ (reference sequence). V dropped 4 bases and J dropped 7 bases, with 34 bases sitting between them. The CDR3 region is CASSSFVLTGTTGRDGTQYF. CDR3 sequence (DNA): TGTGCCAGCAGCTCTTTCGTCCTTACCGGGACCACAGGTCGGGATGGGACCCAGTACTTC.

V gene TRBV12-3 or TRBV12-4 combines with J gene TRBJ2-2; TRBD1 might be the D (5 bases). The V end lost 10 bases, the J end lost 5 bases, and 11 bases lay between the germline ends. This CDR3 contains 12 residues. The CDR3 loop reads CANFRATGELFF. CDR3 sequence (DNA): TGTGCCAACTTCAGGGCTACCGGGGAGCTGTTTTTT.

The J gene is TRBJ2-1, the V gene TRBV7-9; D uncertain. Trimming removed 5 bases at V and 4 bases at J, with 6 bases between. The CDR3 covers 12 residues. Germline values: CDR1 SEHNR, CDR2 FQNEAQ (reference sequence). The CDR3 DNA sequence: TGTGCCAGCAGCATTTCATACAATGAGCAGTTCTTC. Its translation: CASSISYNEQFF.

The count of this clonotype is one. CDR3 residues: CATGTGFTGELFF. Here the CDR3 DNA reads TGTGCCACCGGGACAGGGTTCACCGGGGAGCTGTTTTTT. The rearrangement uses TRBV19 and TRBJ2-2; 9 bases align to TRBD1. The CDR3 is 13 amino acids. Germline lookup yields CDR1 LNHDA and CDR2 SQIVND (reference sequence). V shed 10 bases and J 4 bases; nucleotides not matched to a gene: 4.

This clonotype was detected once. This sequence joins TRBV6-1 and TRBJ2-1, with D maybe TRBD1 (6 bases). CDR3 length: 15 amino acids. Germline V lookup: CDR1 MNHNS, CDR2 SASEGT. Trimming pared 2 bases from V and 7 bases from J, leaving 15 bases between. The CDR3, as DNA: TGTGCCAGCAGTGAAAAACCGGGACAAACGAATGAGCAGTTCTTC. The encoded protein is CASSEKPGQTNEQFF.

The rearrangement uses TRBV7-9 and TRBJ2-7; D ambiguous. The CDR3 sequence is 13 residues long. V was trimmed by 5 bases and J by 0 bases, leaving 8 bases between them. Germline values: CDR1 SEHNR, CDR2 FQNEAQ (reference sequence). The CDR3 region has the DNA TGTGCCAGCAGCCGCGGTGGCTCCTACGAGCAGTACTTC. It encodes CASSRGGSYEQYF.

The chain combines TRBV6-6 with TRBJ2-1; 11 positions match TRBD2. Germline loops: CDR1 MNHNY, CDR2 SVGAGI (reference sequence). This CDR3 is 15 amino acids long. V was pared by 5 bases and J by 7 bases, with 7 bases of the junction left unmatched. The CDR3 DNA is TGTGCCAGCAGTGACAGACTAGCGGGGTTGAATGAGCAGTTCTTC. Its protein product is CASSDRLAGLNEQFF.

The chain links TRBV19 to TRBJ2-1, with TRBD1 as a possible D gene (6 bases). Between the trimmed V and J ends, which lost 5 bases and 3 bases, there was a span of 11 bases. Germline V gives CDR1 LNHDA, CDR2 SQIVND (reference sequence). This CDR3 comprises 14 residues. The chain's CDR3 is CASSPTGYYNEQFF. DNA of the CDR3: TGTGCCAGTAGTCCAACAGGGTACTACAATGAGCAGTTCTTC.

The chain links TRBV4-3 to TRBJ2-3; possible D gene TRBD2, 5 bases. Germline loops: CDR1 LGHNA, CDR2 YSLEER. The V end was cut by 3 bases, the J end by 1 base, with 11 bases between. The CDR3 runs to 15 residues. CDR3 sequence (DNA): TGCGCCAGCAGCCAGGATCTGGGAGGCACAGATACGCAGTATTTT. Its protein is CASSQDLGGTDTQYF.

This clonotype was observed once. The chain couples TRBV12-3 or TRBV12-4 to TRBJ1-5; TRBD1 is a possible D gene (6 bases). Between the trimmed V and J ends, which lost 6 bases and 7 bases, there was a span of 16 bases. CDR3 length: 14 residues. The CDR3 sequence is CASSLEGGGQPQHF. The CDR3 coding sequence is TGTGCCAGCAGCCTAGAGGGGGGCGGCCAGCCCCAGCATTTT.